A single sample gave rise to the 30 T cell receptor beta chains below, sequenced in a study of graft-versus-host responses after intestinal transplantation. Here immunoSEQ multiplex PCR was the method, and the copy in TCRdb shows in-frame clones only, minus some. The data contain 7,500 to 10,000 clones, around nine tenths of them seen just once; the ten biggest clones take up 2% to 2.5%. The sample consisted of PBMCs, taken roughly 43 days after intestinal transplant. The receptor source for this set is a human patient who received an intestinal transplant, so some T cells may come from the graft donor.

The chain employs TRBV11-2 and TRBJ2-7; 8 bases line up with TRBD1. Trimming at V came to 5 bases and at J to 4 bases, leaving 10 bases not matched to a gene. Germline V gene lookup returns CDR1 SGHAT and CDR2 FQNNGV. The CDR3 length is 15 residues. CDR3 loop: CASSQPGTGPYEQYF. Here the CDR3 DNA reads TGTGCCAGCAGCCAGCCCGGGACAGGCCCATACGAGCAGTACTTC.

V and J are TRBV18 and TRBJ2-7; weak D call: TRBD1 (5 bases). Trimming shortened V by 5 bases and J by 3 bases, and 32 bases separated the two germline ends. This CDR3 region has 20 residues. Germline CDR1 is KGHSH and CDR2 is LQKENI. The CDR3 loop is CASSLTLRAELHTAVYEQYF. In DNA, the CDR3 is TGTGCCAGCTCATTGACGCTCAGGGCCGAACTCCACACCGCCGTCTACGAGCAGTACTTC.

The chain links TRBV11-2 to TRBJ2-7; 9 nucleotides align to TRBD2. Germline V CDR1 and CDR2: SGHAT, FQNNGV. J gave up 3 bases and V 5 bases, and 8 bases lay outside the gene matches. The CDR3 length is 15 residues. The CDR3 region has the DNA TGTGCCAGCAGCCTACTAGCGGGCGTATACTACGAGCAGTACTTC. It translates to CASSLLAGVYYEQYF.

The chain is built from TRBV19 and TRBJ1-2; unclear D gene. Germline V gene data show CDR1 as LNHDA and CDR2 as SQIVND (reference sequence). Trimming removed 3 bases at V and 2 bases at J, with 10 bases between. CDR3 length: 14 amino acids. CDR3 nucleotide sequence: TGTGCCAGTAGTATCCCCGGGCGGAACTATGGCTACACCTTC. Its protein is CASSIPGRNYGYTF. The variable domain in full, completed from reference TRBV19 and TRBJ1-2, reads DGGITQSPKYLFRKEGQNVTLSCEQNLNHDAMYWYRQDPGQGLRLIYYSQIVNDFQKGDIAEGYSVSREKKESFPLTVTSAQKNPTAFYLCASSIPGRNYGYTFGSGTRLTVV.

This clone was found a few times. This sequence joins TRBV29-1 and TRBJ2-3, with D perhaps matching TRBD1 or TRBD2 (5 bases each). The CDR3 covers 14 residues. CDR1 is SQVTM and CDR2 is ANQGSEA in the germline V gene. The V end lost 7 bases, the J end lost 2 bases, and 16 bases lay between the germline ends. This CDR3 reads CSAPIQGPTDTQYF. The CDR3 DNA reads as TGCAGCGCCCCTATCCAGGGACCCACAGATACGCAGTATTTT.

The chain recombines TRBV10-3 with TRBJ2-1; a possible D gene is TRBD2 (6 bases). Germline values: CDR1 ENHRY, CDR2 SYGVKD. The V end was cut by 6 bases, the J end by 10 bases, with 16 bases between. The CDR3 loop spans 13 amino acids. CDR3 loop: CAISRDGSGEQFF. For the CDR3, the DNA is TGTGCCATCAGCCGAGACGGGAGCGGGGAGCAGTTCTTC.

This chain joins TRBV7-3 and TRBJ2-2, with a weak D call TRBD2 (5 bases). The CDR3 contains 13 residues. CDR1 and CDR2 from the germline V gene are SGHTA and FQGTGA. V lost 7 bases and J lost 5, with 11 bases in between. DNA of the CDR3: TGTGCCAGCAAACGACGCGGGACCGGGGAGCTGTTTTTT. It is translated as CASKRRGTGELFF. Combining the CDR3 with reference TRBV7-3 and TRBJ2-2 gives the whole variable domain GAGVSQTPSNKVTEKGKYVELRCDPISGHTALYWYRQSLGQGPEFLIYFQGTGAADDSGLPNDRFFAVRPEGSVSTLKIQRTERGDSAVYLCASKRRGTGELFFGEGSRLTVL.

The chain links TRBV19 to TRBJ1-5, with 10 bases aligning to TRBD1. The J segment lost 6 bases and the V segment lost 1 base, leaving 15 bases of the junction unmatched. The CDR3 totals 19 residues. CDR1 is LNHDA, CDR2 SQIVND, per germline (reference sequence). CDR3 nucleotide sequence: TGTGCCAGTAGTATAGGGACAGGGGGTTTCAGGGGCCTACTTCAGCCCCAGCATTTT. This encodes CASSIGTGGFRGLLQPQHF.

The chain is built from TRBV4-1 and TRBJ2-1; 11 nucleotides align to TRBD2. CDR1 is MGHRA, CDR2 YSYEKL, per germline. The CDR3 length is 16 residues. Unmatched junction bases numbered 2, after V lost 0 bases and J lost 4 bases. CDR3 in amino acids: CASSQDGLAGYNEQFF. CDR3 in DNA: TGCGCCAGCAGCCAAGACGGACTAGCGGGTTACAATGAGCAGTTCTTC.

This clone was observed a few times. The gene calls are TRBV7-5 and TRBJ2-2. TRBV7-5 constitutes a pseudogene. The CDR3 covers 12 residues. The CDR3 nucleotides read TGTGTCAGAAGTCCGGCTTGCGGGGAGCTGTTTTTT. Protein product: CVRSPACGELFF.

J is TRBJ2-5 and V is TRBV5-6; possibly TRBD1 for D (6 bases). The CDR3 consists of 14 residues. Germline V gene data show CDR1 as SGHDT and CDR2 as YYEEEE. Between the trimmed V and J ends, which lost 4 bases and 5 bases, there was a span of 15 bases. CDR3 protein: CASSLGGSPETQYF. Here the CDR3 DNA reads TGTGCCAGCAGCCTAGGGGGTAGTCCGGAGACCCAGTACTTC.

The rearrangement links TRBV28 to TRBJ2-7, with D possibly TRBD2 on 6 matching bases. CDR1 MDHEN and CDR2 SYDVKM come from the germline V gene. V lost 6 bases and J 0 bases, leaving 9 bases between the germline ends. The CDR3 runs to 13 residues. CDR3 residues: CASRPTSSYEQYF. The CDR3 bases are TGTGCCAGCAGACCGACTAGCTCCTACGAGCAGTACTTC.

The CDR3 here is CASSALAGGSTDTQYF. CDR3 coding DNA: TGTGCCAGCAGTGCACTAGCGGGGGGTTCCACAGATACGCAGTATTTT. The rearrangement uses TRBV6-4 and TRBJ2-3; 12 bases align to TRBD2. V was pared by 4 bases and J by 2 bases, with 4 bases of the junction left unmatched. CDR1 and CDR2 (germline): MRHNA, SNTAGT. CDR3 size: 16 residues.

This chain links TRBV4-2 with TRBJ2-5; perhaps TRBD1 as D (5 bases). Per germline, CDR1 LGHNA and CDR2 YNFKEQ. The V end lost 3 bases, the J end lost 1 base, and 12 bases lay between the germline ends. CDR3 length: 15 residues. CDR3 sequence reads: CASSHDYGAQETQYF. The CDR3 nucleotides read TGTGCCAGCAGCCACGATTATGGGGCCCAAGAGACCCAGTACTTC.

The chain couples TRBV7-9 to TRBJ2-5; the D gene is possibly TRBD1 (5 bases). V was cut by 1 base and J by 1 base, with 7 bases left in between. Germline V gives CDR1 SEHNR, CDR2 FQNEAQ (reference sequence). This CDR3 has 14 residues. DNA of the CDR3: TGTGCCAGCAGCTTAGGGCAGGGCCAAGAGACCCAGTACTTC. This sequence encodes CASSLGQGQETQYF.

The chain is built from TRBV9 and TRBJ2-1; 11 bases fit TRBD2. The germline V gene encodes CDR1 SGDLS and CDR2 YYNGEE. The CDR3 is 19 residues long. The V segment lost 4 bases and the J segment 6 bases; nucleotides outside the gene matches: 18. CDR3 sequence reads: CASSPLGLAGTFSGNEQFF. In DNA form, the CDR3 reads TGTGCCAGCAGCCCCCTCGGACTAGCGGGTACCTTCTCCGGCAATGAGCAGTTCTTC.

The CDR3 protein is CSVEEGEQFF. Here the CDR3 DNA reads TGCAGCGTTGAGGAGGGTGAGCAGTTCTTC. V and J are TRBV29-1 and TRBJ2-1; TRBD2 is a possible D gene (6 bases). V was cut by 3 bases and J by 9 bases, with 6 bases left in between. The CDR3 runs to 10 residues. CDR1 and CDR2 from the germline V gene are SQVTM and ANQGSEA.

This rearrangement joins TRBV7-9 to TRBJ2-7; 15 nucleotides agree with TRBD2. Germline loops: CDR1 SEHNR, CDR2 FQNEAQ (reference sequence). CDR3 size: 16 residues. J lost 4 bases, V lost 5 bases, and 6 bases had no gene match. DNA of the CDR3: TGTGCCAGCAGCATGGGGACTAGCGGGAGGTGGTACGAGCAGTACTTC. This codes for CASSMGTSGRWYEQYF.

This chain uses TRBV9 with TRBJ2-4; D possibly corresponds to TRBD2 (5 bases). The CDR3 spans 17 residues. Germline loops: CDR1 SGDLS, CDR2 YYNGEE. The V and J ends lost 3 bases and 0 bases respectively, with 16 bases between them. The CDR3: CASSATSGPLAKNIQYF. The CDR3 region has the DNA TGTGCCAGCAGCGCCACAAGCGGCCCTCTAGCCAAAAACATTCAGTACTTC.

This clone showed up just once. The chain is built from TRBV5-1 and TRBJ1-1; D is undetermined. V shed 0 bases and J shed 0 bases, with 9 bases lying between them. This CDR3 comprises 15 residues. Germline CDR1 and CDR2: SGHRS and YFSETQ. CDR3 coding DNA: TGCGCCAGCAGCTTGGAAGGTCAATTGAACACTGAAGCTTTCTTT. Translating it yields CASSLEGQLNTEAFF.

The chain links TRBV11-3 to TRBJ2-3, with TRBD2 matching 15 bases. Germline V gene lookup returns CDR1 SGHNT and CDR2 YENEEA. The CDR3 contains 19 residues. V shed 0 bases and J 2 bases; nucleotides not matched to a gene: 6. CDR3 DNA sequence: TGTGCCAGCAGCTTAGACAGGACTAGCGGGGGGGATTCCACAGATACGCAGTATTTT. Its translation is CASSLDRTSGGDSTDTQYF.

A few counts support this clone. The chain recombines TRBV28 with TRBJ1-4; D ambiguous. V was trimmed by 3 bases and J by 13 bases, leaving 21 bases between them. The CDR3 loop spans 15 amino acids. Germline loops: CDR1 MDHEN, CDR2 SYDVKM. The DNA for the CDR3 is TGTGCCAGCAGTTTTCGCTCAGGATCAACCAGCGGACTGTTTTTT. Translating gives CASSFRSGSTSGLFF.

The CDR3 loop reads CASGGISNTDTQYF. For the CDR3, the DNA is TGTGCCAGCGGGGGGATTAGCAACACAGATACGCAGTATTTT. The chain is built from TRBV2 and TRBJ2-3, with TRBD2 as a possible D gene (6 bases). The V gene's germline CDR1 is SNHLY and CDR2 FYNNEI. V dropped 8 bases and J dropped 2 bases, with 14 bases sitting between them. The CDR3 is 14 amino acids. The variable domain in full, with the rest retrieved from reference TRBV2 and TRBJ2-3, is EPEVTQTPSHQVTQMGQEVILRCVPISNHLYFYWYRQILGQKVEFLVSFYNNEISEKSEIFDDQFSVERPDGSNFTLKIRSTKLEDSAMYFCASGGISNTDTQYFGPGTRLTVL.

The chain employs TRBV12-5 and TRBJ2-1; no firm D call. Germline CDR1 LGHNT, CDR2 FRNRAP. Trimming removed 5 bases from V and 6 bases from J, with 8 bases in between. This CDR3 has 12 residues. The CDR3 DNA is TGTGCTAGTGGTAGCTGGAGCAATGAGCAGTTCTTC. Its translation is CASGSWSNEQFF. The complete variable domain, with remaining parts taken from reference TRBV12-5 and TRBJ2-1, reads DARVTQTPRHKVTEMGQEVTMRCQPILGHNTVFWYRQTMMQGLELLAYFRNRAPLDDSGMPKDRFSAEMPDATLATLKIQPSEPRDSAVYFCASGSWSNEQFFGPGTRLTVL.

In its sample, this clone was seen once. The chain uses TRBV10-2 and TRBJ2-7, with 8 bases fitting TRBD1. The V and J ends lost 4 bases and 5 bases, in that order; junction bases with no gene match: 13. Germline V lookup: CDR1 WSHSY, CDR2 SAAADI. The CDR3 is 16 residues long. CDR3 region: CASSVAPPGQGHEQYF. For the CDR3, the DNA is TGCGCCAGCAGTGTCGCACCCCCCGGACAGGGACACGAGCAGTACTTC.

The V gene is TRBV7-6, the J gene TRBJ2-5; D might be TRBD1 (6 bases). Between the trimmed V and J ends, which lost 5 bases and 1 base, there was a span of 14 bases. The CDR3 contains 15 residues. Germline CDR1 is SGHVS and CDR2 is FNYEAQ. For the CDR3, the DNA is TGTGCCAGCAGCCAGGGGACCGACGCCCAAGAGACCCAGTACTTC. This translates into CASSQGTDAQETQYF.

The chain has TRBV2 and TRBJ2-5; D gene uncertain. The CDR3 contains 12 residues. Germline CDR1 SNHLY, CDR2 FYNNEI. Trimming pared 1 base from V and 5 bases from J, leaving 5 bases between. The CDR3 here is CASSEGQETQYF. CDR3 DNA: TGTGCCAGCAGTGAAGGGCAGGAGACCCAGTACTTC.

The chain recombines TRBV7-3 with TRBJ2-7, with a possible D match to TRBD2 (6 bases). Trimming stripped 3 bases from V and 1 base from J, with 22 bases between. Germline V gene data show CDR1 as SGHTA and CDR2 as FQGTGA. The CDR3 contains 18 residues. The CDR3 region is CASSFSIGGLRRSYEQYF. CDR3 sequence (DNA): TGTGCCAGCAGCTTTTCGATCGGGGGACTGCGCAGGTCCTACGAGCAGTACTTC.

The chain has TRBV27 and TRBJ2-7; D not resolved. The ends were cut back, 3 bases at V and 0 bases at J, with 6 bases in the middle. Per germline, CDR1 MNHEY and CDR2 SMNVEV (reference sequence). This CDR3 has 13 residues. The CDR3 protein is CASSFTGSYEQYF. The CDR3 coding sequence is TGTGCCAGCAGTTTCACGGGCTCCTACGAGCAGTACTTC.

A single count supports this clone. V gene TRBV5-4 combines with J gene TRBJ2-4; TRBD1 aligns across 8 bases. Trimming at V came to 3 bases and at J to 0 bases, leaving 5 bases not matched to a gene. This CDR3 comprises 16 residues. Germline-derived CDR1 and CDR2 are SGHNT and YYREEE (reference sequence). This CDR3 reads CASSSTGAVAKNIQYF. The CDR3, as DNA: TGTGCCAGCAGCTCGACAGGGGCCGTAGCCAAAAACATTCAGTACTTC.